This T cell receptor beta chain was observed in a study of T cell responses to AZD1222 COVID-19 vaccine. Libraries were prepared by immunoSEQ multiplex PCR; TCRdb keeps only in-frame clonotypes and omits some of them. The sample yields some 140,000 clones, 85% to 90% seen once. As regards this clone: Its matching antigen is unknown.

Study-wide points: The sample set comprised mostly white British donors with more females, and clonal diversity was possibly underestimated. There were vaccine-associated CD4 TCRs across spike, dominant at 160-218 and 743-854. Increased Spike-specific TCR breadth and depth were observed after two AZD1222 doses.

CDR1 is MNHNY and CDR2 is SVGAGI in the germline V gene (reference sequence). The CDR3 is made up of 14 amino acids. Trimming cost V 7 bases and J 8 bases, with 20 bases left between them. This sample comprised peripheral blood, obtained on day 0 of MenACWY control vaccination. V gene TRBV6-6 combines with J gene TRBJ1-2; D unclear. The source of this sequence is an adult in good health. Written as DNA, the CDR3 is TGTGCCAGCAACCTTCCGGCCAGGAGCGAAGGCTACACCTTC. This sequence encodes CASNLPARSEGYTF.